The clone carrying this TCR beta chain has more than one count but fewer than ten. Its target is not known. The data derive from a study of post-analysis software for immune sequencing data. For the study at large: Multiple sclerosis in the patients followed relapsing-remitting, secondary progressive and progressive-relapsing courses.

Unique molecular identifiers were built into the TCR beta cDNA libraries. T cells numbering 1 to 10 million yielded cDNA molecules that totaled about 500,000. MiXCR, applied by TCRdb to the PCR reads, yields one record per CDR3 protein. The sample shows 430,000 or so distinct CDR3 sequences, roughly 38% of them seen only once. The V end was cut by 3 bases, the J end by 0 bases, with 9 bases between. Germline V gene data show CDR1 as MDHEN and CDR2 as SYDVKM. The CDR3 is made up of 15 amino acids. Study-wide results and limits: By F measure, samples from a shared preparation batch strongly co-clustered. Normalized Chao1 diversity in multiple sclerosis patients fell significantly below that of controls. Roughly 5 TRBV segments, including TRBV5-6, TRBV5-1 and TRBV20-1, were more frequent in patients than controls.

Sequenced material: blood. The chain carries TRBV28 and TRBJ2-1; no clear D gene. The origin of this receptor is a girl aged 2-15 years with multiple sclerosis. The CDR3 DNA is TGTGCCAGCAGTTTTAGGAAGAGCTCCTACAATGAGCAGTTCTTC. This sequence encodes CASSFRKSSYNEQFF.